This T cell receptor beta chain was captured in a study of shared clonotypes between healthy human individuals. Background on the study: CD4 naive and CD4 memory each took three plates per donor, while CD8 naive took two and CD8 memory one. Findings and caveats of the study: Tissue TCR repertoires likely differ from these blood-only repertoires.

Both subsets, CD45RA+ naive and CD45RA-negative memory, were split from the CD4+ cells. For every subset, genomic DNA was evenly distributed across several immunoSEQ plates. This table comes from immunoSEQ multiplex PCR, and its TCRdb copy is limited to in-frame clones, with some not included. The table records 1.4 million to 1.5 million clones, around 97% of them present only once. About this clone itself: Its antigen remains unidentified.

With 0 bases removed from V and 0 bases from J, the gap between germline ends came to 15 bases. The germline V gene encodes CDR1 SGDLS and CDR2 YYNGEE. This CDR3 is 17 amino acids long. The chain combines TRBV9 with TRBJ1-2, with no clear D. The sequence was collected from a man aged 25 to 40 in good health. The specimen was naive CD4+ T cells sorted from blood. Subset: CD45RA+ positively selected. This CDR3 is CASSVARVPSANYGYTF. CDR3 DNA sequence: TGTGCCAGCAGCGTAGCTAGAGTACCCTCAGCTAACTATGGCTACACCTTC.